This T cell receptor beta chain derives from a study of shared clonotypes between healthy human individuals. Using immunoSEQ multiplex PCR, the repertoire was profiled, and TCRdb retains in-frame clones only, with some absent. Here the sample spans 2 million to 3 million clones, 90% to 95% being singletons. Trimming took 0 bases from V and 0 from J; bases not matched to a gene: 8. The CDR3 is 18 amino acids. Germline CDR1 SGHRS, CDR2 YFSETQ. This sequence was found in a man between 18 and 29 years old in good health. Some clones in this sample may be carry-over from other donors' samples. Sequencing was performed on naive CD4+ T cells from PBMCs. Sample subset: CD45RA+ positively selected. The chain is built from TRBV5-1 and TRBJ2-5; 10 nucleotides line up with TRBD1. Written as DNA, the CDR3 is TGCGCCAGCAGCTTGGGGGTCCCGGGACAGGGGTACCAAGAGACCCAGTACTTC. Amino acid sequence: CASSLGVPGQGYQETQYF.